These 4 T cell receptor beta chains were all obtained from the same sample, sequenced in a study of T cells in Graves' hyperthyroidism and ophthalmopathy. Using RNA transcripts as the source, TCR beta CDR3 regions were amplified. During a first-round RT-PCR of the TCR CDR3, the HTBI primer set was used. One entry per CDR3 protein, called by TCRdb with MiXCR from the multiplex PCR reads. There are roughly 510,000 distinct CDR3 sequences in the sample; roughly 20% occur only once, and about 26% lies in the top ten. Sequenced sample: blood. The receptors shown here come from a man aged 18 to 29 with Graves' hyperthyroidism.

J is TRBJ2-7 and V is TRBV7-3; TRBD2 aligns across 10 bases. Trimming removed 5 bases from V and 4 bases from J; junction bases left unmatched: 17. Germline V gene lookup returns CDR1 SGHTA and CDR2 FQGTGA. The CDR3 totals 18 residues. The DNA for the CDR3 is TGTGCCAGCAGCCTACCCCTCCCTATAGCGGGAGGAGATTACGAGCAGTACTTC. Translated, it gives CASSLPLPIAGGDYEQYF.

Only a few counts were recorded for this clonotype. The V and J genes are TRBV12-3 or TRBV12-4 and TRBJ1-5; 7 bases fit TRBD1. V lost 5 bases to trimming and J lost 0 bases; unmatched junction nucleotides: 7. CDR3 size: 16 residues. This chain's CDR3 is CASSAGWTGSNQPQHF. The DNA for the CDR3 is TGTGCCAGCAGTGCCGGTTGGACAGGTAGCAATCAGCCCCAGCATTTT.

This clonotype was counted only a few times. The V gene is TRBV13, the J gene TRBJ1-6; D is unclear. CDR3 length: 13 amino acids. V was cut by 4 bases and J by 10 bases, with 11 bases left in between. CDR1 PRHDT and CDR2 FYEKMQ come from the germline V gene (reference sequence). CDR3 protein: CASSSEQRSPLHF. The CDR3 nucleotides are TGTGCCAGCAGCTCGGAGCAGCGCTCACCCCTCCACTTT.

This clonotype showed up many times. CDR3 bases: TGTGCCAGTAGTAGGGTTTTAGCCGCCGGGGAGCTGTTTTTT. Residues: CASSRVLAAGELFF. The chain recombines TRBV19 with TRBJ2-2; no reliable D call. The V end was cut by 4 bases, the J end by 6 bases, with 12 bases between. The germline V gene encodes CDR1 LNHDA and CDR2 SQIVND (reference sequence). The CDR3 is 14 residues long. Based on the CDR3 plus reference TRBV19 and TRBJ2-2, the full variable domain is DGGITQSPKYLFRKEGQNVTLSCEQNLNHDAMYWYRQDPGQGLRLIYYSQIVNDFQKGDIAEGYSVSREKKESFPLTVTSAQKNPTAFYLCASSRVLAAGELFFGEGSRLTVL.